The T cell receptor beta chain described here comes from a study of blood T cell repertoires in COVID-19. Those who participated ranged in age from roughly 18 to 100 years and resided in under 25 US areas. CDR3 length: 14 residues. The J segment lost 4 bases and the V segment lost 3 bases, leaving 6 bases of the junction unmatched. Germline CDR1 is DFQATT and CDR2 is SNEGSKA (reference sequence). Some clones are missing from TCRdb's copy, which holds only in-frame ones; the method was immunoSEQ multiplex PCR. The data contain 350,000 to 400,000 clones, more than 85% of them seen just once; the ten biggest clones take up just over 0.85%.

Sequencing used PBMCs or T cells enriched from blood (not recorded which). This clonotype originated in a woman in her forties who had been exposed to COVID-19. The J gene is TRBJ2-5, the V gene TRBV20-1, with 9 positions matching TRBD1. The CDR3 loop is CSASSKTGGETQYF. The CDR3, as DNA: TGCAGTGCTAGTTCGAAGACAGGGGGAGAGACCCAGTACTTC.